This T cell receptor (beta chain) was sequenced for a study of blood T cell repertoires in COVID-19. Study information: The origin of the acute and convalescent COVID-19 samples was the United States, Italy and Spain. Sample material is recorded as cDNA or gDNA derived from T cells, B-cell-depleted T cells, or PBMCs.

This CDR3 has 12 amino acids. V dropped 2 bases and J dropped 7 bases, with 6 bases sitting between them. Per germline, CDR1 ENHRY and CDR2 SYGVKD. In the original processing: Quantification of nucleated cells was approximated via reference gene primer amplification. TCRdb keeps only in-frame clones here, not all; method: immunoSEQ multiplex PCR. That table gives V, J and clone size, and the DNA gave D and trimming. The sample has around 200,000 clones, around nine tenths seen once. The receptor comes from a woman in her late teens or twenties who had recovered from COVID-19. V gene TRBV10-3 combines with J gene TRBJ2-1; no clear D gene. The material sequenced was peripheral blood. CDR3 in amino acids: CAISEPQNEQFF. The CDR3 DNA reads TGTGCCATCAGTGAGCCACAGAATGAGCAGTTCTTC.